The 26 T cell receptor beta chains in this list originate from one sample, sequenced in a study of T cells in Graves' hyperthyroidism and ophthalmopathy. TCR beta CDR3 regions were amplified from RNA transcripts. Researchers ran a first-round RT-PCR on the TCR CDR3 using the HTBI primer set. In TCRdb, the multiplex PCR reads were re-called with MiXCR into one record per CDR3 protein. This sample carries some 510,000 distinct CDR3 sequences, about a fifth of them seen once, and the ten largest clones take more than 20%. The specimen was blood. These receptors came from a man between 18 and 29 years old with Graves' hyperthyroidism.

This clonotype was detected only once. The gene calls are TRBV12-3 or TRBV12-4 and TRBJ1-5; a weak D match, TRBD1 (5 bases). Trimming cost V 6 bases and J 5 bases, with 14 bases left between them. The CDR3 spans 14 residues. The CDR3, as DNA: TGTGCCAGCAGGACGGCGGGGCTGGATCAGCCCCAGCATTTT. Translated, it gives CASRTAGLDQPQHF.

This clonotype was counted only a few times. The V gene is TRBV13, the J gene TRBJ2-2, with TRBD1 matching 8 bases. The junction had 8 bases not matched to a gene; V was cut back by 5 bases and J by 6 bases. The CDR3 covers 15 residues. Germline V lookup: CDR1 PRHDT, CDR2 FYEKMQ (reference sequence). CDR3 residues: CASSPWGQAPGELFF. CDR3 bases: TGTGCCAGCAGCCCATGGGGACAGGCGCCCGGGGAGCTGTTTTTT.

This clonotype occurred many times. The chain uses TRBV19 and TRBJ1-1, with D perhaps matching TRBD1 (6 bases). Trimming cost V 6 bases and J 3 bases, with 23 bases left between them. CDR1 and CDR2 (germline): LNHDA, SQIVND (reference sequence). The CDR3 is 17 residues long. CDR3: CASRPSGGQAFDTEAFF. The CDR3 bases are TGTGCCAGTAGGCCCTCGGGGGGGCAGGCTTTCGACACTGAAGCTTTCTTT.

This clonotype was observed a few times. CDR3 DNA: TGCGCCAGCACCCGAGAAGGGGACACTGAAGCTTTCTTT. It codes for CASTREGDTEAFF. The rearrangement joins TRBV5-1 to TRBJ1-1; D might be TRBD1 (5 bases). The V end lost 6 bases, the J end lost 3 bases, and 12 bases lay between the germline ends. Germline-derived CDR1 and CDR2 are SGHRS and YFSETQ. The CDR3 loop spans 13 amino acids.

This clonotype was detected ten times or more. The chain employs TRBV6-1 and TRBJ2-7; D might be TRBD1 (5 bases). Germline assignment: CDR1 MNHNS and CDR2 SASEGT. Trimming removed 1 base from V and 2 bases from J, with 12 bases in between. The CDR3 consists of 15 residues. CDR3 region: CASSEGWTQTYEQYF. CDR3 coding DNA: TGTGCCAGCAGTGAAGGATGGACACAAACCTACGAGCAGTACTTC.

Concerning this clonotype itself: One junction end disagrees with the germline gene, perhaps due to a read error. The chain carries TRBV12-3 or TRBV12-4 and TRBJ2-5; D is unresolved. There are 13 residues in the CDR3. The CDR3 reads CASSFDRQETQDF. The CDR3 nucleotides read TGTGCCAGCAGTTTCGACCGTCAAGAGACCCAGGACTTC.

This clonotype was seen only a few times. DNA for the CDR3: TGTGCCAGCAGTTTAACTGGCGGGGCAGATACGCAGTATTTT. Encoded protein: CASSLTGGADTQYF. The rearrangement links TRBV28 to TRBJ2-3; D might be TRBD2 (6 bases). The CDR3 runs 14 residues. Trimming took off 2 bases at V and 4 bases at J, with 10 bases between the two ends. Germline CDR1 MDHEN, CDR2 SYDVKM.

This clonotype was observed a few times. V gene TRBV7-2 combines with J gene TRBJ2-7; possibly TRBD2 for D (6 bases). V was pared by 2 bases and J by 6 bases, with 11 bases between. This CDR3 comprises 13 residues. Germline lookup yields CDR1 SGHTA and CDR2 FQGNSA. CDR3 sequence: CASSLTGVTEQYF. Here the CDR3 DNA reads TGTGCCAGCAGCTTAACGGGAGTAACCGAGCAGTACTTC.

The rearrangement uses TRBV30 and TRBJ1-1; no definite D call. The CDR3 consists of 11 residues. Germline V lookup: CDR1 GTSNPN, CDR2 SVGIG (reference sequence). The V end lost 2 bases, the J end lost 6 bases, and 7 bases lay between the germline ends. The CDR3 spells CAWSLGAEAFF. CDR3 coding DNA: TGTGCCTGGAGTCTCGGTGCTGAAGCTTTCTTT.

This clonotype was detected many times. V and J are TRBV24-1 and TRBJ2-7; D unclear. Germline CDR1 is KGHDR and CDR2 is SFDVKD. The CDR3 runs to 12 residues. The V end was cut by 5 bases, the J end by 2 bases, with 6 bases between. The CDR3 region is CATSAGTYEQYF. The CDR3 DNA reads as TGTGCCACCAGTGCGGGTACCTACGAGCAGTACTTC.

The table lists this clonotype with many counts. This chain connects TRBV20-1 to TRBJ2-7, with TRBD2 as a possible D gene (5 bases). CDR1 DFQATT and CDR2 SNEGSKA come from the germline V gene (reference sequence). The ends were cut back, 3 bases at V and 7 bases at J, with 16 bases in the middle. The CDR3 has 13 amino acids. In DNA, the CDR3 is TGCAGTGCTAGTGCCCTTCCCGGCGGGGAGCAGTACTTC. It yields the protein CSASALPGGEQYF.

This clonotype was seen repeatedly, ten times or more. The V gene is TRBV6-2 or TRBV6-3, the J gene TRBJ2-7; maybe TRBD2 (6 bases). The CDR3 totals 13 residues. V lost 2 bases, J lost 2 bases, and 7 bases lay in between. CDR1 MNHEY and CDR2 SVGEGT come from the germline V gene. CDR3 DNA sequence: TGTGCCAGCAGTTACGCGGGGACCTACGAGCAGTACTTC. Amino acid sequence: CASSYAGTYEQYF.

This clonotype was counted at least ten times. CDR3 protein: CASSKSGKSDYEQYF. The CDR3 nucleotides are TGCGCCAGCAGTAAATCAGGGAAGTCCGATTACGAGCAGTACTTC. This chain links TRBV5-1 with TRBJ2-7; D is perhaps TRBD1 (5 bases). Germline CDR1 and CDR2: SGHRS and YFSETQ. The CDR3 is 15 amino acids. Deletions cut 5 bases from V and 4 bases from J, with 19 bases between. Complete variable domain (other parts from reference TRBV5-1 and TRBJ2-7): KAGVTQTPRYLIKTRGQQVTLSCSPISGHRSVSWYQQTPGQGLQFLFEYFSETQRNKGNFPGRFSGRQFSNSRSEMNVSTLELGDSALYLCASSKSGKSDYEQYFGPGTRLTVT.

This clonotype was picked up one time. The chain has TRBV27 and TRBJ2-6, with no clear D. This CDR3 spans 15 amino acids. Germline lookup yields CDR1 MNHEY and CDR2 SMNVEV (reference sequence). V lost 4 bases and J lost 4, with 11 bases in between. The CDR3 loop reads CASSSFSSGANVLTF. In DNA, the CDR3 is TGTGCCAGCAGTTCCTTCTCCTCCGGGGCCAACGTCCTGACTTTC.

This clonotype has at least ten counts. The chain has TRBV2 and TRBJ2-5; D is possibly TRBD2 (5 bases). V was pared by 5 bases and J by 5 bases, with 12 bases between. CDR1 is SNHLY, CDR2 FYNNEI, per germline. The CDR3 totals 13 residues. The CDR3 DNA is TGTGCCAGCAGTAAACCAGGCGGGGAGACCCAGTACTTC. Translated: CASSKPGGETQYF.

This clonotype was observed many times. The chain has TRBV6-5 and TRBJ1-1; TRBD1 aligns across 7 bases. This CDR3 region has 15 residues. In germline, CDR1 is MNHEY, CDR2 SVGAGI. J lost 5 bases, V lost 4 bases, and 10 bases had no gene match. CDR3 DNA sequence: TGTGCCAGCAGTTTGGTGGGACAGCGAATAACTGAAGCTTTCTTT. Its translation: CASSLVGQRITEAFF.

This clonotype was observed a few times. This chain links TRBV28 with TRBJ2-7, with TRBD2 identical over 12 bases. The V gene's germline CDR1 is MDHEN and CDR2 SYDVKM. This CDR3 has 17 amino acids. Trimming cost V 5 bases and J 2 bases; bases outside gene matches: 10. The CDR3 DNA sequence: TGTGCCAGCAGTCCGGGACTAGCGGGTGCCCCGGCCTACGAGCAGTACTTC. Protein product: CASSPGLAGAPAYEQYF.

This clonotype has at least ten counts. The chain employs TRBV6-5 and TRBJ1-1, with 7 nucleotides matching TRBD1. From germline, CDR1 is MNHEY and CDR2 SVGAGI. The CDR3 is 15 residues long. The V and J ends lost 5 bases and 4 bases, in that order; junction bases with no gene match: 10. The CDR3 coding sequence is TGTGCCAGCAGTATAGAGAAGGGGGCATTCACTGAAGCTTTCTTT. Translated: CASSIEKGAFTEAFF.

This clonotype has only a few counts. V usage is TRBV7-9 and J usage is TRBJ2-7; TRBD2 matches at 8 bases. CDR3 length: 14 amino acids. CDR1 is SEHNR, CDR2 FQNEAQ, per germline (reference sequence). V lost 5 bases, J lost 6 bases, and 9 bases stayed unmatched. CDR3 protein: CASSISGSSPEQYF. The CDR3 nucleotides read TGTGCCAGCAGCATAAGCGGGAGTAGTCCCGAGCAGTACTTC.

The sample holds many counts of this clonotype. V is TRBV28 and J is TRBJ1-2, with no clear D. The germline V gene encodes CDR1 MDHEN and CDR2 SYDVKM. Trimming took 4 bases from V and 4 from J, leaving 10 bases between them. This CDR3 has 13 amino acids. CDR3 nucleotide sequence: TGTGCCAGCAGTTCGCTTAGAGCCTATGGCTACACCTTC. Amino acids: CASSSLRAYGYTF.

This chain joins TRBV5-1 and TRBJ1-1, with 8 bases matching TRBD1. Germline V gene data show CDR1 as SGHRS and CDR2 as YFSETQ. The CDR3 has 13 residues. J was trimmed by 14 bases and V by 4 bases; bases with no gene match: 13. The CDR3 reads CASSLQTGGVIFF. The DNA for the CDR3 is TGCGCCAGCAGCCTGCAAACAGGGGGAGTGATCTTCTTT.

A note on this clonotype: The junction does not match germline at one end; this may be a read error. This sequence joins TRBV20-1 and TRBJ1-1; D is possibly TRBD1 (5 bases). The CDR3 extends over 11 amino acids. The germline CDR1 and CDR2 sequences are DFQATT and SNEGSKA (reference sequence). Here the CDR3 DNA reads TGCAGTGCTATCGGGGGAACTGATGCTTTCTTT. Its protein is CSAIGGTDAFF.

This clonotype has at least ten counts. V and J are TRBV12-3 or TRBV12-4 and TRBJ1-2; D unclear. There are 16 residues in the CDR3. The V end lost 1 base, the J end lost 7 bases, and 19 bases lay between the germline ends. The CDR3 loop is CASSLEGFAPLTGYTF. The CDR3 DNA is TGTGCCAGCAGTTTAGAGGGTTTCGCCCCCCTTACTGGCTACACCTTC.

This clonotype was seen at least ten times. V and J are TRBV20-1 and TRBJ2-7, with no clear D. The CDR3 is 13 amino acids. V was clipped by 6 bases and J by 2 bases, with 14 bases between them. CDR1 and CDR2 from the germline V gene are DFQATT and SNEGSKA (reference sequence). Here the CDR3 reads CSAFVPTPYEQYF. CDR3 DNA: TGCAGTGCCTTCGTACCAACCCCCTACGAGCAGTACTTC.

The rearrangement links TRBV10-3 to TRBJ1-1; no clear D gene. Trimming stripped 11 bases from V and 14 bases from J, with 18 bases between. The CDR3 has 10 amino acids. Germline values: CDR1 ENHRY, CDR2 SYGVKD. CDR3 loop: CASGKRPGFF. The DNA for the CDR3 is TGTGCCTCGGGAAAAAGACCCGGCTTCTTT.

This clonotype occurred many times. This chain joins TRBV12-3 or TRBV12-4 and TRBJ1-1; D is possibly TRBD1 (5 bases). This CDR3 is 14 amino acids long. The V end lost 6 bases, the J end lost 1 base, and 12 bases lay between the germline ends. CDR3 loop: CASSGAAGNTEAFF. For the CDR3, the DNA is TGTGCCAGCAGCGGGGCGGCTGGGAACACTGAAGCTTTCTTT.